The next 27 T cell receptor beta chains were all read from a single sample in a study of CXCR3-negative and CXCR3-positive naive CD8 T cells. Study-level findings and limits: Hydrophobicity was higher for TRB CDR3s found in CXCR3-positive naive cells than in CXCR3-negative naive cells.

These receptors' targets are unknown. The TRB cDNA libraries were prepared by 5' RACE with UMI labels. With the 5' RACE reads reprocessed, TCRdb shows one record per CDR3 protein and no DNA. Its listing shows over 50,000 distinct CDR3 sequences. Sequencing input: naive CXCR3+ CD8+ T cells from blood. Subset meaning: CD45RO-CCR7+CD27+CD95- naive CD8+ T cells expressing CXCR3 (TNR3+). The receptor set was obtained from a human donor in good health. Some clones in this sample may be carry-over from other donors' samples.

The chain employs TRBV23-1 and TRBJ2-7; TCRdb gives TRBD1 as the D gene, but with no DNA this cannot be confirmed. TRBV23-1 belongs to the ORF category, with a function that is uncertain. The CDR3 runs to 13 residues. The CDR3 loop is CAREGRGAYEQYF.

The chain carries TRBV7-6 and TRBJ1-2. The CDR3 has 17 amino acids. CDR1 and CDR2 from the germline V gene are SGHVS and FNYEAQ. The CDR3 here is CASSVHADLRSDYGYTF.

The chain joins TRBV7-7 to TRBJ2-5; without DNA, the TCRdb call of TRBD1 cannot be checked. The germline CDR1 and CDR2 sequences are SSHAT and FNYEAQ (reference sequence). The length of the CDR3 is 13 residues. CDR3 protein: CASSWRVGETQYF.

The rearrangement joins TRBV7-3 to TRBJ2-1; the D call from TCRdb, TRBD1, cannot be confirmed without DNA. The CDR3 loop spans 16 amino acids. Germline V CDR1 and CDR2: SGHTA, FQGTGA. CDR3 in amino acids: CASSSTGTGEFDEQFF.

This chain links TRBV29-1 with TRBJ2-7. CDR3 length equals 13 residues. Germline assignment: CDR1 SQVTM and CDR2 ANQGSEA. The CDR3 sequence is CSDETSMSYEQYF.

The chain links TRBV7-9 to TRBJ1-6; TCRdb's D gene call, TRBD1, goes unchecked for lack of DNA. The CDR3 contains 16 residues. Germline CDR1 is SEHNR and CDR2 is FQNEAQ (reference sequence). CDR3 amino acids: CASSFATGTYNSPLHF. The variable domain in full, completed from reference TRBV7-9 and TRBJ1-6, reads DTGVSQNPRHKITKRGQNVTFRCDPISEHNRLYWYRQTLGQGPEFLTYFQNEAQLEKSRLLSDRFSAERPKGSFSTLEIQRTEQGDSAMYLCASSFATGTYNSPLHFGNGTRLTVT.

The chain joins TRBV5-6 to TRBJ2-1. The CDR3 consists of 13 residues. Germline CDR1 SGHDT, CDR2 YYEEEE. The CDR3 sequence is CASSLDSYNEQFF. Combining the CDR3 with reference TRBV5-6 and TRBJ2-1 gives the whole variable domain DAGVTQSPTHLIKTRGQQVTLRCSPKSGHDTVSWYQQALGQGPQFIFQYYEEEERQRGNFPDRFSGHQFPNYSSELNVNALLLGDSALYLCASSLDSYNEQFFGPGTRLTVL.

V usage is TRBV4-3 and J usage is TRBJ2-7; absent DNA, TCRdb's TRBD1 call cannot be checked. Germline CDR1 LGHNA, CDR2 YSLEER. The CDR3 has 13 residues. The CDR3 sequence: CASSPYRGYEQYF.

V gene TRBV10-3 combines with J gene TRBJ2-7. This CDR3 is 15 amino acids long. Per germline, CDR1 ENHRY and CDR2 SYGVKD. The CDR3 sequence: CAISELETLSYEQYF.

This CDR3 is CASSTWTSPETQYF. This chain links TRBV27 with TRBJ2-5; checking the TCRdb D call of TRBD2 is not possible without DNA. The CDR3 contains 14 residues. The germline gives CDR1 MNHEY, CDR2 SMNVEV (reference sequence).

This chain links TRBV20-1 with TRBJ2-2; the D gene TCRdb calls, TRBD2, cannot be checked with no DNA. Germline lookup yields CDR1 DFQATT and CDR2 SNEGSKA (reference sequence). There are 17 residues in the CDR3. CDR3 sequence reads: CSARKVRETVNTGELFF.

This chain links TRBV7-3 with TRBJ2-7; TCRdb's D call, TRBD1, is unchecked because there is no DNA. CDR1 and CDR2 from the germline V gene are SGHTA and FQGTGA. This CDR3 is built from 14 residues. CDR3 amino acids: CASSNRDRGDEQYF.

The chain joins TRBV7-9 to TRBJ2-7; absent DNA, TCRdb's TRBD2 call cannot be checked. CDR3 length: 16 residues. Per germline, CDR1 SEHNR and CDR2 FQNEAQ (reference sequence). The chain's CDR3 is CASSSILAGADYEQYF.

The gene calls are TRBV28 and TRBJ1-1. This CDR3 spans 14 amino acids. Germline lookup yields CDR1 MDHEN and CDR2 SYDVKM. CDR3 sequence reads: CASSSPMGNTEAFF.

The chain's CDR3 is CSARVVQGADYGYTF. The V call is TRBV20-1, the J call TRBJ1-2; TCRdb outputs TRBD1, but without DNA this stays unchecked. The CDR3 extends over 15 amino acids. The V gene's germline CDR1 is DFQATT and CDR2 SNEGSKA (reference sequence).

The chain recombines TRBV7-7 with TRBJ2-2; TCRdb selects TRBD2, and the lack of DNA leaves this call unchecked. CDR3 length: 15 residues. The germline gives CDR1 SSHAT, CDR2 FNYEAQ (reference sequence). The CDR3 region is CASSLGSGGTGELFF.

Here the CDR3 reads CASSLPAGMGISSTDTQYF. The chain joins TRBV28 to TRBJ2-3; TCRdb indicates TRBD1, and absent DNA this call remains unverified. Germline assignment: CDR1 MDHEN and CDR2 SYDVKM. There are 19 residues in the CDR3.

This chain's CDR3 is CASSPPSGLSSYEQYF. The chain couples TRBV7-9 to TRBJ2-7; TCRdb names TRBD2, which stays unverified in the absence of DNA. The CDR3 totals 16 residues. The germline gives CDR1 SEHNR, CDR2 FQNEAQ (reference sequence).

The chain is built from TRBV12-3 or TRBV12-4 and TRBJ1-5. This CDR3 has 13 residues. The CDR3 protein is CASSFYSNQPQHF.

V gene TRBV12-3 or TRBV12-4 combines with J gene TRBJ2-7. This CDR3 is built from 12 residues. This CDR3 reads CASSLKAVEQYF.

The CDR3 protein is CAISESSLSYEQYF. V gene TRBV10-3 combines with J gene TRBJ2-7. Per the germline V gene, CDR1 is ENHRY and CDR2 is SYGVKD. CDR3 length equals 14 residues.

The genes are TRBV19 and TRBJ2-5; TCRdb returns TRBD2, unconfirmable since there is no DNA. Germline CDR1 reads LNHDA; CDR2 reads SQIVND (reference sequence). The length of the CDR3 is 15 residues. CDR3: CASSTLAGGQETQYF.

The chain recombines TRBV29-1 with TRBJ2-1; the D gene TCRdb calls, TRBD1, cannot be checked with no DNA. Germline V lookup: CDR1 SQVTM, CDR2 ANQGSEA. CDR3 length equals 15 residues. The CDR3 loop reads CSAEEQGRSYNERFF.

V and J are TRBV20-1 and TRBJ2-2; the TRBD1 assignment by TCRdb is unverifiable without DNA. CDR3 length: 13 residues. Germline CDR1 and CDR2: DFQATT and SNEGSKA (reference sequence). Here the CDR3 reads CSAPGQGIGELFF.

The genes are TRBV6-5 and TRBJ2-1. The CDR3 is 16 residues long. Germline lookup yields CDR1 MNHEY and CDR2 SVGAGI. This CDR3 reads CASSYSPAERYNEQFF.

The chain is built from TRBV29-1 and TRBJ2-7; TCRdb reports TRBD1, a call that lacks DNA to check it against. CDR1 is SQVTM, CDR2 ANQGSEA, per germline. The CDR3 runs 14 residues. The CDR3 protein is CSVRGGQLGNEQYF.

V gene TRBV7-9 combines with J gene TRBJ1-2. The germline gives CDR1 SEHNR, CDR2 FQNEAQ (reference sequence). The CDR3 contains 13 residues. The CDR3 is CASSSAVNYGYTF.